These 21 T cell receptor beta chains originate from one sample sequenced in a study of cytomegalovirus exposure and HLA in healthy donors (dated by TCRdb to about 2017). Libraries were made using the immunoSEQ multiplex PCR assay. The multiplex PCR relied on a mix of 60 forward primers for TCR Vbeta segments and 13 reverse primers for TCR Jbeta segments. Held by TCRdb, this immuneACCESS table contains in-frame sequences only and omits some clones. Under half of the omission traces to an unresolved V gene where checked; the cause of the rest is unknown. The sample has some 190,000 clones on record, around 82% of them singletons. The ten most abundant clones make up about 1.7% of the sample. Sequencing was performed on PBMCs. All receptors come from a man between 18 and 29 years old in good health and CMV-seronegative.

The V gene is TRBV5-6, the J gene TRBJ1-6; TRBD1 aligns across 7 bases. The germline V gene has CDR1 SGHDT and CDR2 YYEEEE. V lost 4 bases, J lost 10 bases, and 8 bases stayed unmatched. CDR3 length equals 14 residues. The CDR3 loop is CASSGGQYGSPLHF. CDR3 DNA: TGTGCCAGCAGCGGGGGACAGTACGGATCACCCCTCCACTTT.

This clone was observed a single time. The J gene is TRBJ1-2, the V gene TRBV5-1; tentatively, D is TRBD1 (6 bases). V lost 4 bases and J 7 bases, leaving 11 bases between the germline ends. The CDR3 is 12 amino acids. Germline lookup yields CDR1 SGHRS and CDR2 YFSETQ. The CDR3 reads CASSLGQVGYTF. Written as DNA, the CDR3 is TGCGCCAGCAGCCTGGGACAAGTTGGCTACACCTTC.

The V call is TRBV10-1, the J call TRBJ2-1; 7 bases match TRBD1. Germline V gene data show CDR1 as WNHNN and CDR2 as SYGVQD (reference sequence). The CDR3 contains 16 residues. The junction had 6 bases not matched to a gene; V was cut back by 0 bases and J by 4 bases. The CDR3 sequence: CASSESRTGPYNEQFF. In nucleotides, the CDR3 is TGCGCCAGCAGTGAGTCCAGGACAGGACCGTACAATGAGCAGTTCTTC.

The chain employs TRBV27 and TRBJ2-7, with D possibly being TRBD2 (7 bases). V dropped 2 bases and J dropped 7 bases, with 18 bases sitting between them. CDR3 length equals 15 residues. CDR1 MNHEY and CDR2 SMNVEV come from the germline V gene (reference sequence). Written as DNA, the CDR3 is TGTGCCAGCAGTTTAAAACCCCCGGGGGGCGGTGAGCAGTACTTC. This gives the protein CASSLKPPGGGEQYF.

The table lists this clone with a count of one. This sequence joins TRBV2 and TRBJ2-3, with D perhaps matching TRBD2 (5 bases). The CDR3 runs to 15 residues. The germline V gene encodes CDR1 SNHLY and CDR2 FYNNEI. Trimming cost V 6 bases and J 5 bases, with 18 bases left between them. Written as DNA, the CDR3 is TGTGCCAGCAGGACTGGTGGGGAGCGACGAGATACGCAGTATTTT. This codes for CASRTGGERRDTQYF.

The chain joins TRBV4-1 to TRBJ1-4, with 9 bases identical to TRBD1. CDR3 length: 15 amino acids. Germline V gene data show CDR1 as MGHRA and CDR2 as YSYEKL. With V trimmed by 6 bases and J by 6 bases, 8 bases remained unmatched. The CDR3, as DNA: TGCGCCAGCAGAGAGGGGGGACAGGGTTATGAAAAACTGTTTTTT. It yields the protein CASREGGQGYEKLFF.

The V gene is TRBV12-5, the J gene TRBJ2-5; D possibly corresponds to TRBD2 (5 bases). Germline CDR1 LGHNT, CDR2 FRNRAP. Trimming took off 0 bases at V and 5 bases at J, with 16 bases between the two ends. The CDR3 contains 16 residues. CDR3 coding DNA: TGTGCTAGTGGTTTGGTAGTTTCGGTCGGGGTCGAGACCCAGTACTTC. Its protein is CASGLVVSVGVETQYF.

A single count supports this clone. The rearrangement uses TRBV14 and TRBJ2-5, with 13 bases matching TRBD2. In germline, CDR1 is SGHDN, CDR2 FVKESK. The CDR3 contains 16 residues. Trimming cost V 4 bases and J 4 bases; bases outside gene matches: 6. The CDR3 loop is CASSRGLAGVGETQYF. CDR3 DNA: TGTGCCAGCAGCCGTGGACTAGCGGGAGTTGGAGAGACCCAGTACTTC. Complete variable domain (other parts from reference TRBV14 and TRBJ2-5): EAGVTQFPSHSVIEKGQTVTLRCDPISGHDNLYWYRRVMGKEIKFLLHFVKESKQDESGMPNNRFLAERTGGTYSTLKVQPAELEDSGVYFCASSRGLAGVGETQYFGPGTRLLVL.

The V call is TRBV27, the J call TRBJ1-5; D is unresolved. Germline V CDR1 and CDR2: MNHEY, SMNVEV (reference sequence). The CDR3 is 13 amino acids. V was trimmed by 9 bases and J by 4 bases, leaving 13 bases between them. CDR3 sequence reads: CASSERWNQPQHF. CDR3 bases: TGTGCCAGTTCGGAGCGTTGGAATCAGCCCCAGCATTTT.

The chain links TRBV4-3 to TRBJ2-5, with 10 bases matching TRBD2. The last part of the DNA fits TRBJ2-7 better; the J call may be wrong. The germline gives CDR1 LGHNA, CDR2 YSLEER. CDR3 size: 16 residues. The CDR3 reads CASSQDSLAGAYEQYF. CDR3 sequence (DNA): TGCGCCAGCAGCCAAGATTCGCTAGCGGGGGCCTACGAGCAGTACTTC.

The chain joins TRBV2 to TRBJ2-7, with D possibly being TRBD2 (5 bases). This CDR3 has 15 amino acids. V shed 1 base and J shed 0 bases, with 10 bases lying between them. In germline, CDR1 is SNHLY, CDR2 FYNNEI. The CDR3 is CASSEEPSLSYEQYF. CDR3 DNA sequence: TGTGCCAGCAGTGAAGAACCTAGCCTCTCCTACGAGCAGTACTTC.

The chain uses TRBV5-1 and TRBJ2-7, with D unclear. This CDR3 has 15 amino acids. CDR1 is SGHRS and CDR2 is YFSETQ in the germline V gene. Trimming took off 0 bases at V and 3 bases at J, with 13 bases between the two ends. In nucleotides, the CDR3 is TGCGCCAGCAGCTTGGGGAGATTTTATCTCTACGAGCAGTACTTC. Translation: CASSLGRFYLYEQYF.

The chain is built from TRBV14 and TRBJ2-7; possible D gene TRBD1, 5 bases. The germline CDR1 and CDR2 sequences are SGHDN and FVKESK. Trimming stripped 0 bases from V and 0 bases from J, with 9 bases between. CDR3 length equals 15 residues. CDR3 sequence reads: CASSQEQAYSYEQYF. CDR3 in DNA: TGTGCCAGCAGCCAAGAACAGGCCTACTCCTACGAGCAGTACTTC.

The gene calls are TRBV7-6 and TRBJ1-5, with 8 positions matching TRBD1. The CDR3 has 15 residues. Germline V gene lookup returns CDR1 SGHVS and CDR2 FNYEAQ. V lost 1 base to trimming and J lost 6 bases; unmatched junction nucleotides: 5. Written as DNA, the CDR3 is TGTGCCAGCAGCTTAGACGCAGGGGGCGGTCAGCCCCAGCATTTT. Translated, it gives CASSLDAGGGQPQHF.

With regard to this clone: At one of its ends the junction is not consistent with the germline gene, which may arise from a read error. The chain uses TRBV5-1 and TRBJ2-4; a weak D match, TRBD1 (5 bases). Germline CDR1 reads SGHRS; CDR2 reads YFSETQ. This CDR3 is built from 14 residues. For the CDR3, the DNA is TGCGCCGGCAGCTTGGGGCAGAAGAAAAACATTCAGTACTTC. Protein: CAGSLGQKKNIQYF.

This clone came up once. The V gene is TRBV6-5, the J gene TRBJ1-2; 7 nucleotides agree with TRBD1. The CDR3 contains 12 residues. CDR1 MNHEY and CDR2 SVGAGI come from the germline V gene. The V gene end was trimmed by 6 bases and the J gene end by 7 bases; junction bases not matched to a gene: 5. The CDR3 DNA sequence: TGTGCCAGCAGCCAGGGGGTAGGTGGCTACACCTTC. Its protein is CASSQGVGGYTF.

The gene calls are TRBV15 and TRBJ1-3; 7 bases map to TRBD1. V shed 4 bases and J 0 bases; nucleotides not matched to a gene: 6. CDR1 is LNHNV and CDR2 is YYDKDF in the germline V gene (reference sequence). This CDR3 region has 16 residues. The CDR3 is CATSINRGGSGNTIYF. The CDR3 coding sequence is TGTGCCACCAGCATAAACAGGGGTGGCTCTGGAAACACCATATATTTT.

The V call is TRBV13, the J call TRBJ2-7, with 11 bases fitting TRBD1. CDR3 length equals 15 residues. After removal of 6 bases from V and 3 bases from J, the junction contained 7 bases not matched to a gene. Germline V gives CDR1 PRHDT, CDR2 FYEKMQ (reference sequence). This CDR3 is CASSGPGTGGYEQYF. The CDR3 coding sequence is TGTGCCAGCAGTGGACCCGGGACAGGGGGCTACGAGCAGTACTTC.

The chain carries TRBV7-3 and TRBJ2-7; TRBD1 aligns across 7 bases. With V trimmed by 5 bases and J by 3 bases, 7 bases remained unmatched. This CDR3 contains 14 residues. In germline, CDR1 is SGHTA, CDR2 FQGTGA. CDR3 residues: CASSTTGANYEQYF. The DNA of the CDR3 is TGTGCCAGCAGCACAACAGGGGCGAACTACGAGCAGTACTTC.

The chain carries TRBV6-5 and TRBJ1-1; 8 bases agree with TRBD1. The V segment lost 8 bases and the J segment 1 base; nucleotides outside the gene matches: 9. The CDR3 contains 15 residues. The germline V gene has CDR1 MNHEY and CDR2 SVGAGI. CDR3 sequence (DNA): TGTGCCAGCGGGGATCAGGGGGCCTCGAACACTGAAGCTTTCTTT. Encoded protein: CASGDQGASNTEAFF.

As DNA, the CDR3 is TGTGCCAGCAGCTCATTAGGGGCTACTCGTCCGGATGAGCAGTTCTTC. Protein product: CASSSLGATRPDEQFF. The V call is TRBV28, the J call TRBJ2-1, with D possibly TRBD1 on 5 matching bases. Per germline, CDR1 MDHEN and CDR2 SYDVKM. This CDR3 is built from 16 residues. Trimming removed 6 bases at V and 8 bases at J, with 23 bases between.